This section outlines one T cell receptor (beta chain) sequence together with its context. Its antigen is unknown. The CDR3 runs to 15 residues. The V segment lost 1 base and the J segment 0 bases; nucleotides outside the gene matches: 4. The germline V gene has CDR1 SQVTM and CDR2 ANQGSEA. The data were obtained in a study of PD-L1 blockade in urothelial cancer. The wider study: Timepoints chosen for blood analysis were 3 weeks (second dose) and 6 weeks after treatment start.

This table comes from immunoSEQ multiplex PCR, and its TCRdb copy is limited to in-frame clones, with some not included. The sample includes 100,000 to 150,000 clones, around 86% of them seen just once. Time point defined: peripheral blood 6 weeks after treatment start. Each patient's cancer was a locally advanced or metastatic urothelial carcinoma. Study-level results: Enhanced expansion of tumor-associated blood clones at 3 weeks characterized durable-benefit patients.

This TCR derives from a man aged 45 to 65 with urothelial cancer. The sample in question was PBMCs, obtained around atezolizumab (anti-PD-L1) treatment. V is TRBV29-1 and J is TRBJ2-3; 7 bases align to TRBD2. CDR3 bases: TGCAGCGTTGAAGGTGGTAGCGGGAGCACAGATACGCAGTATTTT. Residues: CSVEGGSGSTDTQYF.